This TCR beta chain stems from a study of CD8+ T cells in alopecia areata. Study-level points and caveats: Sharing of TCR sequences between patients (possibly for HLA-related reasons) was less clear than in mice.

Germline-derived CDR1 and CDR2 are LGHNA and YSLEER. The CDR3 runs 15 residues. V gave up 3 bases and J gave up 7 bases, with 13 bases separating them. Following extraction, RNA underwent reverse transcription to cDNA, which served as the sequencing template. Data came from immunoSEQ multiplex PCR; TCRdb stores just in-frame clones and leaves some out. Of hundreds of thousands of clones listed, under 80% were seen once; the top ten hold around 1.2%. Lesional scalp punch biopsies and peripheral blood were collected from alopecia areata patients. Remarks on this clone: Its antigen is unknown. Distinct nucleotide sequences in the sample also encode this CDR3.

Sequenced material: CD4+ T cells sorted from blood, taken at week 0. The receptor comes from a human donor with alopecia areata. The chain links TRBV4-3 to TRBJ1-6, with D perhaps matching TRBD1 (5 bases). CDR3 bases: TGCGCCAGCAGCCAGGATGGACAAGGGAATTCACCCCTCCACTTT. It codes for CASSQDGQGNSPLHF.